Listed here are 24 T cell receptor beta chains from one sample, sequenced in a study of T cell changes during pregnancy in multiple sclerosis. Method: immunoSEQ multiplex PCR; TCRdb's copy keeps in-frame clones and lacks some. The sample records 20,000 to 25,000 clones, 85% being singletons. Material: CD8+ T cells from peripheral blood mononuclear cells, obtained in the first trimester of pregnancy. The receptors were gathered from a female donor in good health, enrolled as a control in a pregnancy study.

As concerns this clone: The same CDR3 can be traced to other DNA sequences in this sample. The V gene is TRBV7-6, the J gene TRBJ2-1, with D perhaps matching TRBD1 (5 bases). The length of the CDR3 is 13 residues. Trimming removed 4 bases at V and 4 bases at J, with 8 bases between. CDR1 and CDR2 (germline): SGHVS, FNYEAQ. The CDR3 DNA follows: TGTGCCAGCAGCTCTACAGGTTACAATGAGCAGTTCTTC. Its translation is CASSSTGYNEQFF.

Only a few counts were recorded for this clone. The genes are TRBV6-6 and TRBJ1-2; maybe TRBD1 (6 bases). The germline V gene has CDR1 MNHNY and CDR2 SVGAGI (reference sequence). Trimming removed 6 bases from V and 10 bases from J, with 15 bases in between. This CDR3 is built from 12 residues. The CDR3 protein is CASSRDKSHYTF. The DNA of the CDR3 is TGTGCCAGCAGCCGGGACAAGAGTCACTACACCTTC.

The chain employs TRBV7-9 and TRBJ2-2; 10 bases fit TRBD2. The trim removed 3 bases at V and 3 bases at J, leaving 7 bases unmatched. The CDR3 totals 17 residues. Germline CDR1 is SEHNR and CDR2 is FQNEAQ (reference sequence). The CDR3 protein is CASSFLAGGPDTGELFF. The DNA of the CDR3 is TGTGCCAGCAGCTTTTTAGCGGGGGGTCCCGACACCGGGGAGCTGTTTTTT.

The chain couples TRBV7-2 to TRBJ2-3; no clear D gene. Germline loops: CDR1 SGHTA, CDR2 FQGNSA. V lost 4 bases to trimming and J lost 3 bases, with 8 bases between them. This CDR3 has 13 amino acids. CDR3 sequence: CASSSTTTDTQYF. The CDR3 nucleotides are TGTGCCAGCAGCTCTACTACGACAGATACGCAGTATTTT.

The chain combines TRBV4-3 with TRBJ2-1; 7 bases fit TRBD1. After removal of 1 base from V and 4 bases from J, the junction contained 7 bases not matched to a gene. CDR1 and CDR2 (germline): LGHNA, YSLEER. The CDR3 totals 16 residues. The CDR3 DNA reads TGCGCCAGCAGCCAAGGGAACAGGGGCAATTACAATGAGCAGTTCTTC. The encoded protein is CASSQGNRGNYNEQFF.

The V call is TRBV6-5, the J call TRBJ1-1; a weak D match, TRBD1 (6 bases). V lost 6 bases and J 6 bases, leaving 11 bases between the germline ends. From germline, CDR1 is MNHEY and CDR2 SVGAGI. There are 12 residues in the CDR3. The CDR3 loop reads CASRTQGAEAFF. CDR3 DNA sequence: TGTGCCAGCAGGACACAGGGCGCTGAAGCTTTCTTT.

This clone was seen just once. The chain couples TRBV15 to TRBJ1-4; D gene unclear. V was shortened by 0 bases and J by 8 bases, with 16 bases between the two germline ends. CDR1 is LNHNV, CDR2 YYDKDF, per germline (reference sequence). The CDR3 spans 16 residues. CDR3 region: CATSRDHGGNPEKLFF. For the CDR3, the DNA is TGTGCCACCAGCAGAGATCATGGAGGGAATCCGGAAAAACTGTTTTTT.

The V call is TRBV28, the J call TRBJ1-1; weak D call: TRBD1 (5 bases). With 3 bases removed from V and 8 bases from J, the gap between germline ends came to 13 bases. The CDR3 loop spans 13 amino acids. Looked up from germline, CDR1 is MDHEN and CDR2 is SYDVKM. CDR3 in amino acids: CASSLSRQTEAFF. The CDR3 region has the DNA TGTGCCAGCAGTTTGTCCCGACAGACCGAAGCTTTCTTT.

This clone was recorded once. The rearrangement joins TRBV13 to TRBJ2-3; 8 bases match TRBD2. The CDR3 contains 19 residues. The germline V gene encodes CDR1 PRHDT and CDR2 FYEKMQ (reference sequence). V was pared by 4 bases and J by 6 bases, with 21 bases of the junction left unmatched. The CDR3 is CASSSSDGTSGQRADTQYF. The CDR3 DNA reads as TGTGCCAGCAGCTCCTCAGATGGCACTAGCGGACAGAGGGCGGATACGCAGTATTTT. Combining the CDR3 with reference TRBV13 and TRBJ2-3 gives the whole variable domain AAGVIQSPRHLIKEKRETATLKCYPIPRHDTVYWYQQGPGQDPQFLISFYEKMQSDKGSIPDRFSAQQFSDYHSELNMSSLELGDSALYFCASSSSDGTSGQRADTQYFGPGTRLTVL.

The chain links TRBV6-4 to TRBJ2-2, with D perhaps TRBD1 (6 bases). The CDR3 runs 13 residues. The germline V gene encodes CDR1 MRHNA and CDR2 SNTAGT. Trimming left V 4 bases short and J 3 bases short, with 6 bases between. The CDR3 region is CASSGQDTGELFF. The DNA for the CDR3 is TGTGCCAGCAGTGGACAGGACACCGGGGAGCTGTTTTTT.

The chain uses TRBV6-4 and TRBJ2-7; D possibly corresponds to TRBD2 (5 bases). Germline-derived CDR1 and CDR2 are MRHNA and SNTAGT. The CDR3 consists of 14 residues. Between the trimmed V and J ends, which lost 6 bases and 2 bases, there was a span of 14 bases. The CDR3 protein is CASSLRGSPYEQYF. Here the CDR3 DNA reads TGTGCCAGCAGCTTAAGAGGGAGTCCCTACGAGCAGTACTTC.

The table lists this clone with many counts. The gene calls are TRBV6-1 and TRBJ2-6, with a possible D match to TRBD2 (6 bases). The CDR3 sequence is 15 residues long. The germline V and J ends were trimmed by 3 bases and 2 bases, with 8 bases remaining between them. Germline-derived CDR1 and CDR2 are MNHNS and SASEGT. The CDR3 sequence is CASSEEGTGANVLTF. In nucleotides, the CDR3 is TGTGCCAGCAGTGAGGAGGGAACTGGGGCCAACGTCCTGACTTTC.

V usage is TRBV5-6 and J usage is TRBJ1-2; 9 bases are shared with TRBD1. The CDR3 has 16 amino acids. Germline CDR1 SGHDT, CDR2 YYEEEE. Trimming at V came to 4 bases and at J to 8 bases, leaving 15 bases not matched to a gene. The CDR3 reads CASSATPAGTGRGYTF. In DNA, the CDR3 is TGTGCCAGCAGCGCCACCCCAGCCGGGACAGGGCGCGGCTACACCTTC.

This chain uses TRBV9 with TRBJ1-1, with D possibly TRBD1 on 5 matching bases. V was cut by 3 bases and J by 3 bases, with 12 bases left in between. The CDR3 covers 14 residues. CDR1 and CDR2 (germline): SGDLS, YYNGEE. The CDR3 loop reads CASSGLQGHTEAFF. CDR3 bases: TGTGCCAGCAGCGGGTTGCAGGGCCACACTGAAGCTTTCTTT.

As regards this clone: The sample carries other DNA sequences with the same CDR3. This sequence joins TRBV6-1 and TRBJ2-1, with TRBD2 matching over 9 bases. The CDR3 length is 15 residues. CDR1 MNHNS and CDR2 SASEGT come from the germline V gene. The V and J ends lost 3 bases and 6 bases, in that order; junction bases with no gene match: 6. DNA for the CDR3: TGTGCCAGCAGTGAGGGGCGGGAGGGTAGCAATGAGCAGTTCTTC. Protein sequence: CASSEGREGSNEQFF.

By sample fraction, this clone is medium-sized (0.01 to 0.1%). V and J are TRBV7-2 and TRBJ1-5; weak D call: TRBD1 (5 bases). Germline values: CDR1 SGHTA, CDR2 FQGNSA. CDR3 size: 12 residues. The CDR3 is CATRGGNQPQHF. The CDR3, as DNA: TGTGCAACGCGGGGGGGGAATCAGCCCCAGCATTTT.

The rearrangement links TRBV9 to TRBJ2-6; 8 bases are a match to TRBD1. V dropped 4 bases and J dropped 0; count of bases not matched to a gene: 9. CDR3 length: 18 amino acids. The germline gives CDR1 SGDLS, CDR2 YYNGEE. CDR3 sequence reads: CASSLQGQEISGANVLTF. The CDR3 DNA sequence: TGTGCCAGCAGCTTACAGGGACAGGAAATCTCTGGGGCCAACGTCCTGACTTTC.

The chain combines TRBV2 with TRBJ1-3, with D maybe TRBD1 (5 bases). Trimming took off 4 bases at V and 4 bases at J, with 5 bases between the two ends. Germline CDR1 and CDR2: SNHLY and FYNNEI. CDR3 length: 12 residues. The CDR3 region has the DNA TGTGCCAGCAGTGGACAGGGAAACACCATATATTTT. Amino acids: CASSGQGNTIYF. The full variable domain, rest sourced from reference TRBV2 and TRBJ1-3, is EPEVTQTPSHQVTQMGQEVILRCVPISNHLYFYWYRQILGQKVEFLVSFYNNEISEKSEIFDDQFSVERPDGSNFTLKIRSTKLEDSAMYFCASSGQGNTIYFGEGSWLTVV.

The CDR3 region is CASSGGSLAATNEKLFF. CDR3 DNA sequence: TGTGCCAGCAGTGGTGGGAGCCTAGCTGCAACTAATGAAAAACTGTTTTTT. V and J are TRBV2 and TRBJ1-4; D gene uncertain. V was trimmed by 4 bases and J by 0 bases, leaving 15 bases between them. Germline CDR1 and CDR2: SNHLY and FYNNEI. This CDR3 has 17 amino acids.

The chain recombines TRBV30 with TRBJ2-1; 8 nucleotides align to TRBD2. This CDR3 spans 15 amino acids. V shed 1 base, J shed 7 bases, and the junction held 9 bases outside the gene matches. Germline CDR1 is GTSNPN and CDR2 is SVGIG (reference sequence). For the CDR3, the DNA is TGTGCCTGGAGTGACGAAGCGGGGGATGGAAATGAGCAGTTCTTC. It is translated as CAWSDEAGDGNEQFF. The full variable domain, in which reference TRBV30 and TRBJ2-1 provide the parts outside the CDR3, is SQTIHQWPATLVQPVGSPLSLECTVEGTSNPNLYWYRQAAGRGLQLLFYSVGIGQISSEVPQNLSASRPQDRQFILSSKKLLLSDSGFYLCAWSDEAGDGNEQFFGPGTRLTVL.

V and J are TRBV7-3 and TRBJ1-5; possibly TRBD1 for D (6 bases). The V end lost 2 bases, the J end lost 3 bases, and 11 bases lay between the germline ends. This CDR3 is 15 amino acids long. The germline V gene encodes CDR1 SGHTA and CDR2 FQGTGA. CDR3 nucleotide sequence: TGTGCCAGCAGCTTAGGGGGGGCAGACAATCAGCCCCAGCATTTT. Amino acid sequence: CASSLGGADNQPQHF.

The V gene is TRBV4-3, the J gene TRBJ1-6; D is ambiguous. Deletions cut 0 bases from V and 8 bases from J, with 14 bases between. Germline lookup yields CDR1 LGHNA and CDR2 YSLEER. This CDR3 is 16 amino acids long. The CDR3 bases are TGCGCCAGCAGCCAAGAGCGCGTGAGGGTGGATTCACCCCTCCACTTT. It is translated as CASSQERVRVDSPLHF.

The chain combines TRBV6-1 with TRBJ1-5; D not certain. The germline V gene encodes CDR1 MNHNS and CDR2 SASEGT. V lost 1 base, J lost 6 bases, and 7 bases lay in between. The CDR3 has 13 residues. CDR3 nucleotide sequence: TGTGCCAGCAGTGAAGGGCGGTTTCAGCCCCAGCATTTT. This sequence encodes CASSEGRFQPQHF.

V is TRBV9 and J is TRBJ2-1; 11 bases agree with TRBD2. The CDR3 has 17 residues. Germline loops: CDR1 SGDLS, CDR2 YYNGEE. J was trimmed by 2 bases and V by 4 bases; bases with no gene match: 8. As DNA, the CDR3 is TGTGCCAGCAGCATTACTAGCGGGAGATACACCTACAATGAGCAGTTCTTC. This encodes CASSITSGRYTYNEQFF.